This TCR beta chain derives from a study of blood T cell repertoires in COVID-19. Original methodology: Estimation of nucleated cell counts was performed using reference gene primer amplification. The method was immunoSEQ multiplex PCR; TCRdb's version includes in-frame clones alone and lacks a portion of them. V, J and clone size derive from that table, while D and trimming were established from the DNA sequence. The sample lists hundreds of thousands of clones, less than 90% occurring once. The age range of participants was about 18 to 95 years, with residence in fewer than 25 US areas. The sequence was collected from a woman between 50 and 59 years old who had recovered from COVID-19. The material sequenced was PBMCs or T cells enriched from blood (not recorded which).

CDR3 loop: CASSGGRGAFNNEQFF. The CDR3, as DNA: TGTGCCAGCAGCGGTGGACGGGGGGCCTTCAACAATGAGCAGTTCTTC. The chain has TRBV5-4 and TRBJ2-1; a weak D match, TRBD2 (7 bases). The CDR3 contains 16 residues. Between the trimmed V and J ends, which lost 4 bases and 5 bases, there was a span of 19 bases. Per germline, CDR1 SGHNT and CDR2 YYREEE (reference sequence). Together with reference TRBV5-4 and TRBJ2-1, the CDR3 gives the full variable domain: ETGVTQSPTHLIKTRGQQVTLRCSSQSGHNTVSWYQQALGQGPQFIFQYYREEENGRGNFPPRFSGLQFPNYSSELNVNALELDDSALYLCASSGGRGAFNNEQFFGPGTRLTVL.